The 7 T cell receptor beta chains below were found in one sample sequenced in a study of blood T cell repertoires in COVID-19. Sequencing was performed with immunoSEQ multiplex PCR; in TCRdb, only in-frame clones are kept and a portion is missing. The data show about 110,000 clones, about 84% seen once. The sequenced material came from peripheral blood. The receptors originated from a woman aged 60 to 75 with acute or convalescent COVID-19.

The chain links TRBV27 to TRBJ1-4, with D perhaps matching TRBD1 (5 bases). In germline, CDR1 is MNHEY, CDR2 SMNVEV (reference sequence). Between the trimmed V and J ends, which lost 5 bases and 8 bases, there was a span of 18 bases. CDR3 size: 15 residues. The CDR3 DNA reads TGTGCCAGCAGTCCCTCAGGGTGGCCAGGGGAAAAACTGTTTTTT. This codes for CASSPSGWPGEKLFF.

The chain joins TRBV27 to TRBJ2-5, with TRBD2 identical over 7 bases. J gave up 5 bases and V 8 bases, and 11 bases lay outside the gene matches. The CDR3 runs 14 residues. CDR1 is MNHEY, CDR2 SMNVEV, per germline (reference sequence). The CDR3 nucleotides are TGTGCCAGCCGGCTGGGGGGGTTCTCGGAGACCCAGTACTTC. It is translated as CASRLGGFSETQYF.

This clone occurred a few times. The rearrangement joins TRBV28 to TRBJ2-5; TRBD1 matches 9 bases. Per germline, CDR1 MDHEN and CDR2 SYDVKM. V was clipped by 7 bases and J by 5 bases; unmatched bases: 5. This CDR3 contains 13 residues. The CDR3 DNA reads TGTGCCAGCACTTCACAGGGGGCCGAGACCCAGTACTTC. This gives the protein CASTSQGAETQYF.

The rearrangement joins TRBV9 to TRBJ2-5, with D perhaps matching TRBD1 (6 bases). The CDR3 contains 16 residues. The germline V and J ends were trimmed by 3 bases and 2 bases, with 17 bases remaining between them. Looked up from germline, CDR1 is SGDLS and CDR2 is YYNGEE. DNA for the CDR3: TGTGCCAGCAGCGCCGCTACAGGGTTTGTGCAAGAGACCCAGTACTTC. The encoded protein is CASSAATGFVQETQYF.

The V gene is TRBV5-1, the J gene TRBJ2-7; D is possibly TRBD1 (7 bases). The CDR3 runs 15 residues. V was trimmed by 3 bases and J by 3 bases, leaving 16 bases between them. Germline assignment: CDR1 SGHRS and CDR2 YFSETQ. The CDR3 nucleotides are TGCGCCAGCAGCTCCAGGGGGGCGCTTAGCTACGAGCAGTACTTC. Translation gives CASSSRGALSYEQYF.

The CDR3 DNA follows: TGTGCCAGCAGCTTAATGGGACTAGCGGGAGCAGAGACCCAGTACTTC. Translated, it gives CASSLMGLAGAETQYF. The rearrangement links TRBV11-2 to TRBJ2-5; 14 positions match TRBD2. V lost 2 bases and J lost 4; bases outside the gene matches: 3. Germline values: CDR1 SGHAT, CDR2 FQNNGV. CDR3 size: 16 residues.

The V gene is TRBV12-5, the J gene TRBJ1-1; 10 nucleotides agree with TRBD1. The CDR3 sequence is 14 residues long. Trimming took 1 base from V and 10 from J; bases not matched to a gene: 6. The germline CDR1 and CDR2 sequences are LGHNT and FRNRAP. Here the CDR3 reads CASGLGQGATGAFF. For the CDR3, the DNA is TGTGCTAGTGGTTTGGGACAGGGGGCAACGGGAGCTTTCTTT.